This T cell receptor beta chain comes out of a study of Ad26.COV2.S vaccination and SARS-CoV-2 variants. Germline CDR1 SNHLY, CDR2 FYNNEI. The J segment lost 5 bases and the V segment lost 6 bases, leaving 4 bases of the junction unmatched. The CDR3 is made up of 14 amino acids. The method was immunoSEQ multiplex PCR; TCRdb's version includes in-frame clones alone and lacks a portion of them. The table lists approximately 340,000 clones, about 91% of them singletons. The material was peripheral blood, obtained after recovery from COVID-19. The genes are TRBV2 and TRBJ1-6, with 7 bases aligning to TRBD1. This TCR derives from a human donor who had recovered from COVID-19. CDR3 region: CASRGTANNSPLHF. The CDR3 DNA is TGTGCCAGCAGGGGGACAGCGAATAATTCACCCCTCCACTTT.